This TCR beta chain was recovered during a study of T cell responses to AZD1222 COVID-19 vaccine. The CDR3 contains 18 residues. V trimming: 0 bases; J trimming: 6 bases; junction bases outside the gene matches: 9. The germline V gene encodes CDR1 MGHRA and CDR2 YSYEKL. Measured with immunoSEQ multiplex PCR; TCRdb has only the in-frame clones, and not every one. The sample holds nearly 110,000 clones, around 90% seen once. Study conclusions and caveats: Vaccine-associated CD4 TCRs spanned spike, dominant at 160-218 and 743-854. Clonal diversity was possibly underestimated, and the donors were mostly white British, with more females. Two doses of AZD1222 preceded a rise in Spike-specific TCR breadth and depth.

Of note for this clone: Its antigen is not known.

Sequencing was performed on peripheral blood, taken on day 0 of AZD1222 vaccination. The chain combines TRBV4-1 with TRBJ2-1; 12 bases agree with TRBD2. The source of this sequence is an adult in good health. In DNA, the CDR3 is TGCGCCAGCAGCCAAGACCCGACTAGCGGGAGATATAGCAATGAGCAGTTCTTC. This gives the protein CASSQDPTSGRYSNEQFF.